This is a list of T cell receptor beta chains from one sample in a study of identical twins. TCRdb ran MiXCR on the 5' RACE reads and lists one entry per CDR3 protein. The repertoire holds 200,000 to 250,000 distinct CDR3 sequences, with over 5% as singletons. This same sample was also taken into another study, of T cells expressing NK-cell markers.

Material for sequencing was CD8+ T cells sorted from blood. The receptors shown here come from a woman aged 18-30 years in good health. Both conserved end residues are part of each CDR3. A D gene is named only where the DNA matches it firmly. Some rows mark clone size as missing; the rest say once, few, many or name a class of expanded clone.

TRBV6-2/TRBV6-3	.	TRBJ1-5	.	TGTGCCAGCAACGACTGGACAGATAATCAGCCCCAGCATTTT	CASNDWTDNQPQHF
TRBV5-6	.	TRBJ2-1	many	TGTGCCAGCAGCCCGGAGCGGGTAAACAATGAGCAGTTCTTC	CASSPERVNNEQFF
TRBV10-2	TRBD2	TRBJ2-1	many	TGCGCCAGCAGCCTAGCGGGAGTAACGGGGAATGAGCAGTTCTTC	CASSLAGVTGNEQFF
TRBV24-1	TRBD1	TRBJ1-2	many	TGTGCCACCAGTGACGGACAGGGGGACGGCTACACCTTC	CATSDGQGDGYTF
TRBV20-1	TRBD1	TRBJ2-1	many	TGCAGTGCTAGGGCATCTATAACCTCGGGACAGACTTACAATGAGCAGTTCTTC	CSARASITSGQTYNEQFF
TRBV9	TRBD1	TRBJ1-2	few	TGTGCCAGCAGCCCCGGCGGGACAGTAGCTAACTATGGCTACACCTTC	CASSPGGTVANYGYTF
TRBV25-1	.	TRBJ2-1	.	TGTGCCAGCAGTGATGCGGAAAGCTCCTACAATGAGCAGTTCTTC	CASSDAESSYNEQFF
TRBV9	.	TRBJ2-5	.	TGTGCCAGCAGCGTAGCTCCTATGCGGTTCAAGTACTTC	CASSVAPMRFKYF
TRBV6-2/TRBV6-3	.	TRBJ2-2	few	TGTGCCAGCAGTTCTCCCGGGCTGGTTCCCGGGGAGCTGTTTTTT	CASSSPGLVPGELFF
TRBV9	.	TRBJ2-2	.	TGTGCCAGCAGGGAGGGGGGATTCCCCGGGGAGCTGTTTTTT	CASREGGFPGELFF
TRBV6-1	.	TRBJ2-4	.	TGTGCCAGCAGAGCCCCGGGCCCCACCTCTGACATTCAGTACTTC	CASRAPGPTSDIQYF
TRBV2	.	TRBJ2-1	few	TGTGCCAGCCATTTATCCCCGAGGGGCAATGAGCAGTTCTTC	CASHLSPRGNEQFF
TRBV12-3/TRBV12-4	TRBD2	TRBJ2-3	many	TGTGCCAGCAACCTAGCGGGGACTCACGATACGCAGTATTTT	CASNLAGTHDTQYF
TRBV30	TRBD2	TRBJ2-3	.	TGTGCCTGGACCCAAGCTCGCGGGAGCCCGGGAGATACGCAGTATTTT	CAWTQARGSPGDTQYF
TRBV4-1	.	TRBJ1-6	many	TGCGCCAGCAGCCAAGTTCAGGGAGGGGATTCACCCCTCCACTTT	CASSQVQGGDSPLHF
TRBV13	.	TRBJ2-3	few	TGTGCCAGCAGCTTAGGCAAGGGCACAGATACGCAGTATTTT	CASSLGKGTDTQYF
TRBV2	.	TRBJ2-4	few	TGTGCCAGCAATAAGGGGGGAGCCAAAAACATTCAGTACTTC	CASNKGGAKNIQYF
TRBV5-6	TRBD2	TRBJ2-3	many	TGTGCCAGCAGCTCCGAACGGCTAGCGGTGGTATCAGATACGCAGTATTTT	CASSSERLAVVSDTQYF
TRBV9	.	TRBJ2-7	few	TGTGCCAGCAGCTCAAGTTCGAGCGAGCAGTACTTC	CASSSSSSEQYF
TRBV14	.	TRBJ2-7	.	TGTGCCAGCAGCCCGAGGGGCGGCGAGCAGTACTTC	CASSPRGGEQYF
TRBV21-1	.	TRBJ1-2	few	TGTGCCAGCAGCTCCTGGACAGACCCTAACTATGGCTACACCTTC	CASSSWTDPNYGYTF
TRBV9	.	TRBJ1-4	.	TGTGCCAGCAGCGCAGACAGCCTAAATGAAAAACTGTTTTTT	CASSADSLNEKLFF
TRBV27	TRBD1	TRBJ1-2	.	TGTGCCAGCAGGTCGACAGGGTTGGGCGGCTACACCTTC	CASRSTGLGGYTF
TRBV29-1	.	TRBJ1-2	many	TGCAGCGCGTCGACAGACTATGGCTACACCTTC	CSASTDYGYTF